This T cell receptor (beta chain) was observed in a study of beta chain features in type 1 diabetes. The authors reverse transcribed all of the isolated RNA, so sequencing captured expressed TCRB transcripts. The repertoire was sequenced with immunoSEQ multiplex PCR; TCRdb's copy has only in-frame clones and lacks some. The table records fewer than 400,000 clones, about a tenth of them present only once. Details on this clone: Its antigen is not known.

Study conclusions and caveats: Moderate but significant shortening of TCRB CDR3s was recorded in all four CD4+ subsets from Type 1 diabetes patients. Researchers cautioned that cDNA sequencing could over-represent cells with high TCR expression.

The source is a man aged 25-45 years with type 1 diabetes. The sequenced sample was central memory CD4+ T cells from blood.

The CDR3 is CASSRETGSNQPQHF. CDR3 DNA sequence: TGCGCCAGCAGCCGGGAGACAGGGAGCAATCAGCCCCAGCATTTT. The V and J genes are TRBV4-1 and TRBJ1-5, with 7 bases that match TRBD1. CDR3 length: 15 residues. Germline lookup yields CDR1 MGHRA and CDR2 YSYEKL. Losses at the gene ends were 4 bases for V and 1 base for J; bases not matched to a gene: 4.